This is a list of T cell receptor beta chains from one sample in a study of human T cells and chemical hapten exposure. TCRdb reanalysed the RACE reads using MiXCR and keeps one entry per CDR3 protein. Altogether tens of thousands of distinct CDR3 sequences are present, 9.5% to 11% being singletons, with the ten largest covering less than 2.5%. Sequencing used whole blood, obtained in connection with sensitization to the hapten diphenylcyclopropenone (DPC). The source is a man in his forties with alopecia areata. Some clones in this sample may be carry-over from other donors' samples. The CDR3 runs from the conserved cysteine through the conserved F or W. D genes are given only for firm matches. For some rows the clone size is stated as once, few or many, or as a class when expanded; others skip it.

CDR3aa: CASGGDTEAFF
CDR3nt: TGTGCTAGTGGTGGAGACACTGAAGCTTTCTTT
abundance: many
j_gene: TRBJ1-1
v_gene: TRBV12-5
d_gene: NA

CDR3aa: CASSQVVGLAGGAYNEQFF
CDR3nt: TGTGCCAGCAGCCAAGTGGTGGGACTAGCGGGAGGGGCCTACAATGAGCAGTTCTTC
abundance: few
j_gene: TRBJ2-1
v_gene: TRBV14
d_gene: TRBD2

CDR3aa: CSARGFGTAIPYF
CDR3nt: TGCAGTGCTAGAGGGTTTGGGACAGCCATTCCGTATTTT
abundance: NA
j_gene: TRBJ2-3
v_gene: TRBV20-1
d_gene: TRBD1

CDR3aa: CASQGLAGGTDTQYF
CDR3nt: TGTGCCAGCCAGGGACTAGCGGGAGGTACAGATACGCAGTATTTT
abundance: few
j_gene: TRBJ2-3
v_gene: TRBV28
d_gene: TRBD2

CDR3aa: CAWSLEAGGYNEQFF
CDR3nt: TGTGCCTGGAGTTTAGAAGCGGGGGGATACAATGAGCAGTTCTTC
abundance: many
j_gene: TRBJ2-1
v_gene: TRBV30
d_gene: TRBD2

CDR3aa: CASSQDPLAGVSYNEQFF
CDR3nt: TGTGCCAGCAGCCAAGATCCCCTAGCGGGAGTGTCCTACAATGAGCAGTTCTTC
abundance: NA
j_gene: TRBJ2-1
v_gene: TRBV4-2
d_gene: TRBD2

CDR3aa: CASSYDVGLDETPKNYGYTF
CDR3nt: TGCGCCAGCAGTTATGACGTTGGACTGGACGAGACCCCCAAAAACTATGGCTACACCTTC
abundance: few
j_gene: TRBJ1-2
v_gene: TRBV5-1
d_gene: NA

CDR3aa: CASSHGASGSQPQYF
CDR3nt: TGTGCCAGCAGCCACGGGGCTAGCGGGAGTCAACCGCAGTATTTT
abundance: many
j_gene: TRBJ2-3
v_gene: TRBV3-1
d_gene: TRBD2

CDR3aa: CSARRGGPGDTQYF
CDR3nt: TGCAGTGCCAGGAGGGGAGGGCCTGGAGATACGCAGTATTTT
abundance: NA
j_gene: TRBJ2-3
v_gene: TRBV20-1
d_gene: TRBD2

CDR3aa: CASSPVGVTGGKGNEQFF
CDR3nt: TGTGCCAGCAGTCCTGTGGGGGTTACAGGGGGAAAGGGCAATGAGCAGTTCTTC
abundance: NA
j_gene: TRBJ2-1
v_gene: TRBV6-6
d_gene: TRBD1

CDR3aa: CASSHTSGRTDEQFF
CDR3nt: TGTGCCAGCAGCCACACTAGCGGGAGAACGGATGAGCAGTTCTTC
abundance: many
j_gene: TRBJ2-1
v_gene: TRBV12-3/TRBV12-4
d_gene: TRBD2

CDR3aa: CATSRGDRGGNQPQHF
CDR3nt: TGTGCCACCAGCAGAGGCGACAGGGGCGGCAATCAGCCCCAGCATTTT
abundance: few
j_gene: TRBJ1-5
v_gene: TRBV15
d_gene: TRBD1

CDR3aa: CASSHYADIQYF
CDR3nt: TGCGCCAGCAGCCACTACGCGGACATTCAGTACTTC
abundance: many
j_gene: TRBJ2-4
v_gene: TRBV4-3
d_gene: NA

CDR3aa: CASRLQDLMNTEAFF
CDR3nt: TGTGCCAGCAGGTTACAGGACCTTATGAACACTGAAGCTTTCTTT
abundance: NA
j_gene: TRBJ1-1
v_gene: TRBV2
d_gene: NA

CDR3aa: CASSVGLAGGSNSGELFF
CDR3nt: TGTGCCAGTAGCGTAGGACTAGCGGGAGGGAGTAACTCCGGGGAGCTGTTTTTT
abundance: many
j_gene: TRBJ2-2
v_gene: TRBV7-3
d_gene: TRBD2

CDR3aa: CSADPLNTEAFF
CDR3nt: TGCAGTGCTGACCCACTGAACACTGAAGCTTTCTTT
abundance: few
j_gene: TRBJ1-1
v_gene: TRBV20-1
d_gene: NA

CDR3aa: CASSRLAGRHEQYF
CDR3nt: TGTGCCAGCAGTCGACTAGCGGGTCGGCACGAGCAGTACTTC
abundance: NA
j_gene: TRBJ2-7
v_gene: TRBV28
d_gene: TRBD2

CDR3aa: CASSVFCAENQPQHF
CDR3nt: TGTGCCAGCAGCGTATTCTGTGCAGAGAATCAGCCCCAGCATTTT
abundance: NA
j_gene: TRBJ1-5
v_gene: TRBV9
d_gene: NA

CDR3aa: CASSLSWGADYGYTF
CDR3nt: TGTGCCAGCAGTCTTTCTTGGGGGGCAGACTATGGCTACACCTTC
abundance: NA
j_gene: TRBJ1-2
v_gene: TRBV6-1
d_gene: NA

CDR3aa: CASSQGTRAGGKKIEAFF
CDR3nt: TGCGCCAGCAGCCAAGGGACCCGTGCAGGGGGGAAAAAGATTGAAGCTTTCTTT
abundance: NA
j_gene: TRBJ1-1
v_gene: TRBV4-1
d_gene: TRBD1

CDR3aa: CAWSVGRTGVNTEAFF
CDR3nt: TGTGCCTGGAGTGTAGGTCGGACAGGAGTGAACACTGAAGCTTTCTTT
abundance: NA
j_gene: TRBJ1-1
v_gene: TRBV30
d_gene: TRBD1

CDR3aa: CSARDWSSGMARGNTGELFF
CDR3nt: TGCAGTGCTAGAGATTGGTCTAGCGGGATGGCCCGCGGGAACACCGGGGAGCTGTTTTTT
abundance: NA
j_gene: TRBJ2-2
v_gene: TRBV20-1
d_gene: TRBD2

CDR3aa: CASSLAQGSDTQYF
CDR3nt: TGTGCCAGCAGTTTAGCACAGGGGTCAGATACGCAGTATTTT
abundance: many
j_gene: TRBJ2-3
v_gene: TRBV12-3/TRBV12-4
d_gene: TRBD1

CDR3aa: CASSQDYNEQFF
CDR3nt: TGTGCCAGCAGCCAAGACTACAATGAGCAGTTCTTC
abundance: NA
j_gene: TRBJ2-1
v_gene: TRBV14
d_gene: NA

CDR3aa: CASSPREGATSTDTQYF
CDR3nt: TGTGCCAGCTCACCCCGTGAAGGGGCGACTAGCACAGATACGCAGTATTTT
abundance: few
j_gene: TRBJ2-3
v_gene: TRBV18
d_gene: NA

CDR3aa: CASSWDRDYEQYF
CDR3nt: TGTGCCAGCAGCTGGGACAGGGACTACGAGCAGTACTTC
abundance: few
j_gene: TRBJ2-7
v_gene: TRBV5-6
d_gene: TRBD1

CDR3aa: CASSKAGLATEQYF
CDR3nt: TGTGCCAGCAGCAAAGCGGGACTAGCGACCGAGCAGTACTTC
abundance: few
j_gene: TRBJ2-7
v_gene: TRBV7-3
d_gene: TRBD2

CDR3aa: CASSLALYTGELFF
CDR3nt: TGTGCCAGCAGCTTAGCCCTTTACACCGGGGAGCTGTTTTTT
abundance: few
j_gene: TRBJ2-2
v_gene: TRBV11-2
d_gene: NA

CDR3aa: CASSLSQSQIETQYF
CDR3nt: TGTGCCAGCAGTTTATCCCAGAGCCAGATCGAGACCCAGTACTTC
abundance: few
j_gene: TRBJ2-5
v_gene: TRBV28
d_gene: NA

CDR3aa: CASSPIAGGPGYTGELFF
CDR3nt: TGCGCCAGCAGCCCTATAGCGGGAGGGCCAGGGTACACCGGGGAGCTGTTTTTT
abundance: few
j_gene: TRBJ2-2
v_gene: TRBV5-1
d_gene: TRBD2

CDR3aa: CAIRTSGNSEQFF
CDR3nt: TGTGCCATCAGGACTAGCGGGAACAGTGAGCAGTTCTTC
abundance: few
j_gene: TRBJ2-1
v_gene: TRBV10-3
d_gene: TRBD2

CDR3aa: CASSPVWDQNTEAFF
CDR3nt: TGTGCCAGCAGCCCAGTCTGGGACCAGAACACTGAAGCTTTCTTT
abundance: many
j_gene: TRBJ1-1
v_gene: TRBV6-2/TRBV6-3
d_gene: NA

CDR3aa: CSVDGGGRDEQYF
CDR3nt: TGCAGCGTTGATGGGGGAGGCCGGGACGAGCAGTACTTC
abundance: NA
j_gene: TRBJ2-7
v_gene: TRBV29-1
d_gene: NA

CDR3aa: CASSRTWGAGANVLTF
CDR3nt: TGTGCCAGCAGCCGAACTTGGGGAGCTGGGGCCAACGTCCTGACTTTC
abundance: few
j_gene: TRBJ2-6
v_gene: TRBV7-3
d_gene: NA

CDR3aa: CATSPWGVGPDTQYF
CDR3nt: TGTGCCACGTCCCCCTGGGGGGTCGGGCCAGATACGCAGTATTTT
abundance: few
j_gene: TRBJ2-3
v_gene: TRBV27
d_gene: NA

CDR3aa: CATQMESNTGELFF
CDR3nt: TGTGCCACCCAGATGGAGTCGAACACCGGGGAGCTGTTTTTT
abundance: NA
j_gene: TRBJ2-2
v_gene: TRBV24-1
d_gene: NA

CDR3aa: CATSDSAWVNEQYF
CDR3nt: TGTGCCACCAGTGACAGCGCCTGGGTGAACGAGCAGTACTTC
abundance: NA
j_gene: TRBJ2-7
v_gene: TRBV24-1
d_gene: NA

CDR3aa: CSARGRGPDSPLHF
CDR3nt: TGCAGTGCTAGAGGAAGAGGGCCGGATTCACCCCTCCACTTT
abundance: many
j_gene: TRBJ1-6
v_gene: TRBV20-1
d_gene: NA

CDR3aa: CASTPGAFSEAFF
CDR3nt: TGTGCCAGCACTCCAGGGGCTTTTTCTGAAGCTTTCTTT
abundance: NA
j_gene: TRBJ1-1
v_gene: TRBV6-5
d_gene: NA

CDR3aa: CASRLGGIDSPLHF
CDR3nt: TGTGCCAGCAGGCTCGGGGGAATTGATTCACCCCTCCACTTT
abundance: few
j_gene: TRBJ1-6
v_gene: TRBV27
d_gene: NA

CDR3aa: CASSSVGTGDQETQYF
CDR3nt: TGTGCCAGCAGTTCGGTGGGGACGGGTGATCAAGAGACCCAGTACTTC
abundance: few
j_gene: TRBJ2-5
v_gene: TRBV12-3/TRBV12-4
d_gene: NA

CDR3aa: CASSSSEDRGYRKLFF
CDR3nt: TGTGCCAGCAGTTCCTCCGAGGACAGGGGCTACCGAAAACTGTTTTTT
abundance: few
j_gene: TRBJ1-4
v_gene: TRBV28
d_gene: TRBD1

CDR3aa: CSARDSSRGLEETQYF
CDR3nt: TGCAGTGCTAGAGATTCCAGCCGCGGACTAGAGGAGACCCAGTACTTC
abundance: few
j_gene: TRBJ2-5
v_gene: TRBV20-1
d_gene: TRBD2

CDR3aa: CASSQDLVNTEAFF
CDR3nt: TGCGCCAGCAGCCAAGATTTAGTGAACACTGAAGCTTTCTTT
abundance: few
j_gene: TRBJ1-1
v_gene: TRBV4-1
d_gene: NA

CDR3aa: CASSQDSMVTDTQYF
CDR3nt: TGTGCCAGCAGCCAAGATTCAATGGTCACAGATACGCAGTATTTT
abundance: NA
j_gene: TRBJ2-3
v_gene: TRBV3-1
d_gene: NA